This T cell receptor beta chain was captured in a study of shared clonotypes between healthy human individuals. Trimming stripped 10 bases from V and 1 base from J, with 26 bases between. CDR1 is SEHNR and CDR2 is FQNEAQ in the germline V gene (reference sequence). CDR3 size: 18 residues. Only CD45RO-negative cells positively selected for CCR7 counted as naive CD8 cells, so terminally differentiated effector memory CD45RA+ cells were excluded. Method: immunoSEQ multiplex PCR; TCRdb's copy keeps in-frame clones and lacks some. The sample contains some 1,900,000 clones, about 95% of which appear only once.

The J gene is TRBJ2-1, the V gene TRBV7-9; possible D gene TRBD2, 6 bases. The sequenced sample consisted of naive CD8+ T cells sorted from blood. The sequence derives from a man aged 18 to 30 in good health. DNA of the CDR3: TGTGCCATTGGGCTCCTGGCCGGGGAGGTAGGGTCCTACAATGAGCAGTTCTTC. Its protein product is CAIGLLAGEVGSYNEQFF.